This T cell receptor (beta chain) comes out of a study of T-cell reconstitution after alpha-beta-depleted transplantation in children. The sample holds a few counts of this clonotype. A TCRbeta library incorporating unique molecular identifiers was prepared. MiXCR, run by TCRdb on the PCR reads, gives a single entry per CDR3 protein. The data show around 200,000 distinct CDR3 sequences, with approximately 7% seen just once and around 3.1% held by the top ten. Sequenced material: PBMCs from the stem cell graft donor, taken from the stem cell graft. This receptor was identified in a human donor who donated a stem cell graft to a child with Wiskott-Aldrich syndrome.

The CDR3 nucleotides read TGTGCCAGCAGCCCGGAACCCTACGAGCAGTACTTC. Translated: CASSPEPYEQYF. V usage is TRBV14 and J usage is TRBJ2-7; unclear D gene. The CDR3 extends over 12 amino acids. CDR1 SGHDN and CDR2 FVKESK come from the germline V gene. V was pared by 4 bases and J by 2 bases, with 6 bases between.